Sequencing of this T cell receptor (beta chain) was carried out in a study of blood T cell repertoires in COVID-19. Across the whole study: PBMCs, B-cell-depleted T cells, or T cells provided the cDNA or gDNA that made up the material.

From germline, CDR1 is MNHEY and CDR2 SMNVEV (reference sequence). The V end was cut by 6 bases, the J end by 2 bases, with 20 bases between. The CDR3 covers 18 residues. Authors' analysis steps: Nucleated cell counts were estimated from reference gene primer amplification. Libraries were prepared by immunoSEQ multiplex PCR; TCRdb keeps only in-frame clonotypes and omits some of them. D and trimming come from the DNA, and the V and J calls and clone size come from that table. Of 60,000 to 75,000 clones in the sample, nearly 90% were seen once. This sequence originates from a woman between 50 and 59 years old with COVID-19, enrolled during active disease. The sample was peripheral blood. The chain combines TRBV27 with TRBJ2-6; D is perhaps TRBD2 (5 bases). The CDR3 region has the DNA TGTGCCAGCAGACGACTCACGTCGGACTTTCCTGGGGCCAACGTCCTGACTTTC. It codes for CASRRLTSDFPGANVLTF.